Many counts were recorded for the clone carrying this TCR beta chain. As yet, its antigen is unknown. TCRdb re-called the 5' RACE reads with MiXCR, one entry per CDR3 protein. The data show fewer than 25,000 distinct CDR3 sequences, with 9% to 10% seen just once and roughly a fifth held by the top ten. Time point here: blood at routine non-recurrence follow-up after resection. In each case, whole RNA from tumor, nontumor lung or frozen PBMC was sequenced unsorted. The data originate from a study of spatial heterogeneity in lung cancer. CDR3 length: 14 residues. V lost 6 bases and J 2 bases, leaving 11 bases between the germline ends. The germline V gene encodes CDR1 SGHAT and CDR2 FQNNGV. Study findings and constraints: There were more appearances of ubiquitous expanded tumor TCRs in blood at resection than at follow-up.

The source of this sequence is a male donor with early-stage non-small cell lung cancer. The genes are TRBV11-2 and TRBJ1-3; D unresolved. Here the sequenced sample was PBMCs, taken at follow-up. CDR3 sequence reads: CASSTTRTGNTIYF. Written as DNA, the CDR3 is TGTGCCAGCAGTACGACCAGGACTGGAAACACCATATATTTT.